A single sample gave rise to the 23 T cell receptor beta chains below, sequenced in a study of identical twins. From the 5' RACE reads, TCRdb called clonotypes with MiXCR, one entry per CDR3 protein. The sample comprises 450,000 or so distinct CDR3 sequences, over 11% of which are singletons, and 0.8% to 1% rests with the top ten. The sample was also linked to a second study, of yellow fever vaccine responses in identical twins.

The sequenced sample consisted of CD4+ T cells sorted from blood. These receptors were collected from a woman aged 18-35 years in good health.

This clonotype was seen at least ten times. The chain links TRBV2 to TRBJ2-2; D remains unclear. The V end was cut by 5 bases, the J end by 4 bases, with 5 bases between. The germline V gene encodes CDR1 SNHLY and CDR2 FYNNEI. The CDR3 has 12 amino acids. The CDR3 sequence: CASSITTGELFF. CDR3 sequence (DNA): TGTGCCAGCAGTATTACCACCGGGGAGCTGTTTTTT.

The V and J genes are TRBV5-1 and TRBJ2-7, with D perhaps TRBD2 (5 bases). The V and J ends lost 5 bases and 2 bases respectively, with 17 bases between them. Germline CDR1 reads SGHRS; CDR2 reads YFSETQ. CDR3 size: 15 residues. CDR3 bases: TGCGCCAGCAGATCCTCGCTCGGGATCACCTACGAGCAGTACTTC. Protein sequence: CASRSSLGITYEQYF.

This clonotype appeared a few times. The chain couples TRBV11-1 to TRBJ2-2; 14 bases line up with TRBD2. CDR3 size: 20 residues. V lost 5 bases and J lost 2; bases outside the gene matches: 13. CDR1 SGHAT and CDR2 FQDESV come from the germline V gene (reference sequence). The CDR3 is CASSPKRGLAGVSNTGELFF. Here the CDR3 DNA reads TGTGCCAGCAGCCCGAAGAGGGGACTAGCGGGGGTATCAAACACCGGGGAGCTGTTTTTT.

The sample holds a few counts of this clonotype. The CDR3 region is CASSQGARGEAEAFF. The CDR3 coding sequence is TGTGCCAGCAGCCAAGGAGCGAGGGGCGAGGCTGAAGCTTTCTTT. J is TRBJ1-1 and V is TRBV14; D is possibly TRBD1 (5 bases). This CDR3 comprises 15 residues. Germline CDR1 and CDR2: SGHDN and FVKESK. Between the trimmed V and J ends, which lost 1 base and 6 bases, there was a span of 15 bases. Variable domain in full (rest from reference TRBV14 and TRBJ1-1): EAGVTQFPSHSVIEKGQTVTLRCDPISGHDNLYWYRRVMGKEIKFLLHFVKESKQDESGMPNNRFLAERTGGTYSTLKVQPAELEDSGVYFCASSQGARGEAEAFFGQGTRLTVV.

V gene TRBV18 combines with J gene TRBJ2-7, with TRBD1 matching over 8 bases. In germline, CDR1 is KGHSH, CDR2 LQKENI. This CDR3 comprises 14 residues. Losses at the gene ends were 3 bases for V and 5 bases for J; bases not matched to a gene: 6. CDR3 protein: CASSPPSQGDEQYF. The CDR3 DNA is TGTGCCAGCTCACCGCCGTCACAGGGGGACGAGCAGTACTTC.

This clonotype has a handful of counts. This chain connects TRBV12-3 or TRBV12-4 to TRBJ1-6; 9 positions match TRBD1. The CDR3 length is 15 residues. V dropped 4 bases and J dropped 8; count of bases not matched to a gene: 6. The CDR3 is CASSWDRVVDSPLHF. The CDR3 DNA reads TGTGCCAGCAGTTGGGACAGGGTCGTCGATTCACCCCTCCACTTT.

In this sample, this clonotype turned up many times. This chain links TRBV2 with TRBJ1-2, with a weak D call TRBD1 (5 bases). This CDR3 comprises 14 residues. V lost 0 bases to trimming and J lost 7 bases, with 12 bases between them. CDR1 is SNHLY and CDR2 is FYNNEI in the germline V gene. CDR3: CASSEARGVSGYTF. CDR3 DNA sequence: TGTGCCAGCAGTGAAGCGCGGGGGGTCTCTGGCTACACCTTC.

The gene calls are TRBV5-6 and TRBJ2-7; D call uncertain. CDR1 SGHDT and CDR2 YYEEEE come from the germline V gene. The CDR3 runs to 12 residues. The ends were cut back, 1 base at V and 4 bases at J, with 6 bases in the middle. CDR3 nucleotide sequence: TGTGCCAGCAGCTTGCTGGAGTACGAGCAGTACTTC. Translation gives CASSLLEYEQYF.

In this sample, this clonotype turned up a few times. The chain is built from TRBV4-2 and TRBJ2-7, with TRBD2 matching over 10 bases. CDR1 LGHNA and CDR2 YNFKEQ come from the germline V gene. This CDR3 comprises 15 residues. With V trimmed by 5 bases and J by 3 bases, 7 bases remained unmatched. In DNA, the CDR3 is TGTGCCAGCAGCATAGCTAGCGGGAGCTTCTACGAGCAGTACTTC. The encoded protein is CASSIASGSFYEQYF.

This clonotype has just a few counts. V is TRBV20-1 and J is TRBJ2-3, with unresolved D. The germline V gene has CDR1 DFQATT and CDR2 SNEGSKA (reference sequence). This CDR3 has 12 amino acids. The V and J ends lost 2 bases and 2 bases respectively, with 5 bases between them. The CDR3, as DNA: TGCAGTGCTAGAAATCCCACAGATACGCAGTATTTT. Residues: CSARNPTDTQYF.

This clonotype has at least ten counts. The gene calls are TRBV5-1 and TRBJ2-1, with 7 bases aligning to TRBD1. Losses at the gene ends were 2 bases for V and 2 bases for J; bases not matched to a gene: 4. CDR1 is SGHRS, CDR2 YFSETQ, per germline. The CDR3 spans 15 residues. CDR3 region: CASSLEGQPYNEQFF. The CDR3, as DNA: TGCGCCAGCAGCTTAGAGGGACAGCCCTACAATGAGCAGTTCTTC.

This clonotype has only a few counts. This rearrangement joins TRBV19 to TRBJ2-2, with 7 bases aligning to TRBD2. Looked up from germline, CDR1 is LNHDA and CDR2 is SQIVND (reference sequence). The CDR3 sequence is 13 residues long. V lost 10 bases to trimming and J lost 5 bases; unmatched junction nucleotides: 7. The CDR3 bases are TGTGCCACCCAGGGAGGGTGGACCGGGGAGCTGTTTTTT. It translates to CATQGGWTGELFF. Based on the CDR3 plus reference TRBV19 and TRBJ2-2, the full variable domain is DGGITQSPKYLFRKEGQNVTLSCEQNLNHDAMYWYRQDPGQGLRLIYYSQIVNDFQKGDIAEGYSVSREKKESFPLTVTSAQKNPTAFYLCATQGGWTGELFFGEGSRLTVL.

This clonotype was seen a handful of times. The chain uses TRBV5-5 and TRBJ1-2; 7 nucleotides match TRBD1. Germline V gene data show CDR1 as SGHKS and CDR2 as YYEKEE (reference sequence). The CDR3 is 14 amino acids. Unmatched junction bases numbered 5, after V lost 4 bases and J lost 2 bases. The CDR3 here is CASSRTGQNYGYTF. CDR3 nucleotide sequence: TGTGCCAGCAGCCGAACGGGACAGAACTATGGCTACACCTTC.

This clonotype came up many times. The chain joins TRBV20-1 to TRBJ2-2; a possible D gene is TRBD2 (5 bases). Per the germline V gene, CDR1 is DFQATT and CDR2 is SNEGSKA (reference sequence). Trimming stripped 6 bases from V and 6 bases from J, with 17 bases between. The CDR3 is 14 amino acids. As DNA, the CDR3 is TGCAGTGCCGCGAGGCGGGCAGTTGCCGGGGAGCTGTTTTTT. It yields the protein CSAARRAVAGELFF.

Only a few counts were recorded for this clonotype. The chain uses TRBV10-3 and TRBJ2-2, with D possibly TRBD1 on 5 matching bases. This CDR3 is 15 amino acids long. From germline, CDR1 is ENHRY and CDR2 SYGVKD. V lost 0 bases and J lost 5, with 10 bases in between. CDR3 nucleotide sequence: TGTGCCATCAGTGAGTCACCAGGGAAAACCGGGGAGCTGTTTTTT. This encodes CAISESPGKTGELFF.

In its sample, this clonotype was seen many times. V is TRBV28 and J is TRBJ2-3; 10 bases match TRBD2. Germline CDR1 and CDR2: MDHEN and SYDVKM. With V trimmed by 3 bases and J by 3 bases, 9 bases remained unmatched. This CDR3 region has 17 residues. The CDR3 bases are TGTGCCAGCAGTTTGCGGGGACCGGGACTAGCGACAGATACGCAGTATTTT. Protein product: CASSLRGPGLATDTQYF.

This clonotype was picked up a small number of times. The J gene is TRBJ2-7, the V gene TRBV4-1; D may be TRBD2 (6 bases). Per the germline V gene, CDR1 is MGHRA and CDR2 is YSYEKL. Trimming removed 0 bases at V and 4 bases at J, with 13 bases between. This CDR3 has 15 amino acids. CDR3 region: CASSQEPGDLYEQYF. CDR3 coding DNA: TGCGCCAGCAGCCAAGAGCCGGGAGATTTGTACGAGCAGTACTTC.

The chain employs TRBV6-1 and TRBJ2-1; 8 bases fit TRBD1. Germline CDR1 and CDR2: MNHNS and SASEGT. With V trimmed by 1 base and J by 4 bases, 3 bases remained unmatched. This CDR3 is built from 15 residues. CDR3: CASSEGTGTYNEQFF. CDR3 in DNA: TGTGCCAGCAGTGAAGGGACAGGGACATACAATGAGCAGTTCTTC.

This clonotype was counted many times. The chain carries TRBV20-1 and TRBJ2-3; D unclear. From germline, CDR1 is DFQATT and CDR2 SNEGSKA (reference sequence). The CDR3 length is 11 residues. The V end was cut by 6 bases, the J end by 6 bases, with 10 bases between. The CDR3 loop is CSARIVDTQYF. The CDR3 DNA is TGCAGTGCAAGGATAGTGGATACGCAGTATTTT.

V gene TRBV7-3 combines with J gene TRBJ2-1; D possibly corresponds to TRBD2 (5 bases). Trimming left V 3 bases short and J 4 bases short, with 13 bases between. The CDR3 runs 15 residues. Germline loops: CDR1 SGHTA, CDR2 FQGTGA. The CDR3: CASSLGAASYNEQFF. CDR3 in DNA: TGTGCCAGCAGCTTGGGAGCGGCCAGTTACAATGAGCAGTTCTTC.

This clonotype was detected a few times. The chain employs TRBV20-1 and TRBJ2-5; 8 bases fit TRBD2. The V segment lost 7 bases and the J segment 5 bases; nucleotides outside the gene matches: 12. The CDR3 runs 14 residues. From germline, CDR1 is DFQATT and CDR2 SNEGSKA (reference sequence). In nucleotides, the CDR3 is TGCAGTGTTCCAAGCGGGAGCGGCCAGGAGACCCAGTACTTC. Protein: CSVPSGSGQETQYF.

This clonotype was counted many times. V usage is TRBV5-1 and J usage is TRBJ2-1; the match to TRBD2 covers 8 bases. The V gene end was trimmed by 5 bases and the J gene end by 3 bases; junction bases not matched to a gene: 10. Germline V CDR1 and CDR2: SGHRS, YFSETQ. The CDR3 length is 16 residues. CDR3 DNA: TGCGCCAGCAGGGAGGGCCTTAGCGGGATCTACAATGAGCAGTTCTTC. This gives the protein CASREGLSGIYNEQFF.

CDR3 sequence (DNA): TGTGCCAGCAGCTTGGACTACCCAACCGGGGAGCTGTTTTTT. Translating gives CASSLDYPTGELFF. This rearrangement joins TRBV7-2 to TRBJ2-2; a possible D gene is TRBD2 (6 bases). The CDR3 covers 14 residues. CDR1 and CDR2 from the germline V gene are SGHTA and FQGNSA. Trimming left V 3 bases short and J 5 bases short, with 10 bases between.